Sequencing of this TCR beta chain was carried out in a study of T cells in localized non-small cell lung cancer. Study-wide findings and caveats: Since sequencing was restricted to only one region of the tumor, intratumor heterogeneity remains a possibility. In adjacent lung, a median around 52 of the top 100 tumor clones were found.

This clone ranks as large. Antigen: not known. Method: immunoSEQ multiplex PCR; TCRdb's copy keeps in-frame clones and lacks some. The sample has roughly 1,000 clones, around two fifths seen once. In each case, adjacent lung free of atypia was taken at least 2 cm from the tumor margin. The clonotype originates from a woman aged 40-69 years with stage II squamous cell lung carcinoma. The specimen comprised normal lung tissue next to the tumor, sampled before any cancer treatment.

This chain's CDR3 is CASSPGLAGAYEQYF. For the CDR3, the DNA is TGTGCCAGCAGCCCGGGACTAGCGGGAGCCTACGAGCAGTACTTC. The rearrangement links TRBV6-8 to TRBJ2-7; TRBD2 aligns across 14 bases. This CDR3 has 15 residues. The V and J ends lost 6 bases and 2 bases, in that order; junction bases with no gene match: 3. Looked up from germline, CDR1 is MNHGY and CDR2 is SAAAGT.